The TCR beta chain described here comes from a study of regulatory T cells in long-lasting Graves disease. Trimming took 1 base from V and 5 from J, leaving 6 bases between them. Germline CDR1 SGHDN, CDR2 FVKESK. The CDR3 is 12 residues long. Concerning this clonotype itself: A much bigger clone sits one base away, suggesting this may be a read error.

Assembly of TCR beta libraries relied on iRepertoire HTBI primers together with Arm-PCR of CDR3 regions. TCRdb fed the multiplex PCR reads into MiXCR, producing one record per CDR3 protein. The sample yields about 420,000 distinct CDR3 sequences, roughly a quarter seen once. The time point was: persistent/refractory GD, antithyroid drugs over 5 years with positive TRAb. With RNA extracted from PBMCs as input, the TCR library was made. This sequence originates from a female donor with Graves disease. The rearrangement links TRBV14 to TRBJ2-7; the D is unclear. The material sequenced was peripheral blood mononuclear cells (PBMCs), taken when the disease was refractory, from a patient treated with antithyroid drugs. The CDR3 DNA follows: TGTGCCAGCAGCCAAGTAGTCAACGAGCAGTACTTC. Residues: CASSQVVNEQYF.